Listed here are 24 T cell receptor beta chains from one sample, sequenced in a study of blood T cell repertoires in COVID-19. The data were produced by immunoSEQ multiplex PCR, yet TCRdb's version contains in-frame clones alone and is incomplete. This sample has tens of thousands of clones; approximately 80% occur once, and the top ten carry about 20%. Sequencing was done on a sample of peripheral blood. The receptor source for this set is a woman in her fifties or sixties with acute or convalescent COVID-19.

CDR3 DNA sequence: TGTGCCAGCAGCTTAGCGGCAGGGGGAGCTTTCTTT. The encoded protein is CASSLAAGGAFF. The chain links TRBV7-2 to TRBJ1-1; 7 positions match TRBD1. Trimming removed 0 bases from V and 10 bases from J; junction bases left unmatched: 2. This CDR3 is built from 12 residues. Germline V lookup: CDR1 SGHTA, CDR2 FQGNSA.

The chain joins TRBV15 to TRBJ1-1; 8 nucleotides match TRBD1. V lost 8 bases, J lost 1 base, and 9 bases stayed unmatched. The CDR3 is 15 residues long. Germline values: CDR1 LNHNV, CDR2 YYDKDF (reference sequence). The CDR3 reads CATGALDRANTEAFF. In DNA form, the CDR3 reads TGTGCCACCGGCGCCCTGGACAGGGCGAACACTGAAGCTTTCTTT.

As for this clone: Other DNA variants within this sample encode the same CDR3. The chain's CDR3 is CASSVIAGGPDTGELFF. The CDR3 DNA sequence: TGTGCCAGCAGCGTCATAGCGGGGGGGCCCGACACCGGGGAGCTGTTTTTT. The rearrangement uses TRBV9 and TRBJ2-2, with TRBD2 matching 11 bases. Trimming at V came to 2 bases and at J to 3 bases, leaving 6 bases not matched to a gene. Germline V CDR1 and CDR2: SGDLS, YYNGEE. The CDR3 has 17 residues.

The V and J genes are TRBV19 and TRBJ1-1, with D possibly TRBD1 on 6 matching bases. The CDR3 covers 17 residues. V shed 7 bases and J shed 0 bases, with 21 bases lying between them. Per germline, CDR1 LNHDA and CDR2 SQIVND (reference sequence). The CDR3 bases are TGTGCCAGTACCCCATCGTTTCGGACAGTGATGAACACTGAAGCTTTCTTT. Encoded protein: CASTPSFRTVMNTEAFF.

The chain links TRBV19 to TRBJ1-4, with TRBD1 matching over 7 bases. This CDR3 comprises 13 residues. Losses at the gene ends were 5 bases for V and 8 bases for J; bases not matched to a gene: 5. The germline V gene has CDR1 LNHDA and CDR2 SQIVND (reference sequence). CDR3 amino acids: CASSWDRGEKLFF. The DNA of the CDR3 is TGTGCCAGTAGTTGGGACAGAGGAGAAAAACTGTTTTTT.

This clone was counted only a few times. V and J are TRBV9 and TRBJ2-7, with D possibly being TRBD1 (6 bases). Per the germline V gene, CDR1 is SGDLS and CDR2 is YYNGEE. Trimming stripped 1 base from V and 4 bases from J, with 12 bases between. The CDR3 is 14 amino acids. The CDR3 is CASSVRGGGYEQYF. The CDR3 bases are TGTGCCAGCAGCGTAAGAGGGGGTGGTTACGAGCAGTACTTC.

The genes are TRBV19 and TRBJ1-1; possible D gene TRBD1, 5 bases. The CDR3 has 13 residues. Trimming left V 3 bases short and J 7 bases short, with 12 bases between. CDR1 is LNHDA and CDR2 is SQIVND in the germline V gene (reference sequence). This CDR3 reads CASSIGREGEAFF. The CDR3 DNA follows: TGTGCCAGTAGTATTGGCAGGGAGGGTGAAGCTTTCTTT.

This chain connects TRBV19 to TRBJ1-4, with D uncertain. Germline CDR1 reads LNHDA; CDR2 reads SQIVND (reference sequence). The CDR3 has 15 residues. V lost 0 bases and J 8 bases, leaving 13 bases between the germline ends. The CDR3 is CASSIEVQRQEKLFF. DNA for the CDR3: TGTGCCAGTAGTATAGAGGTACAGCGGCAAGAAAAACTGTTTTTT.

The table lists this clone with a few counts. The chain combines TRBV11-2 with TRBJ1-2, with D uncertain. The CDR3 spans 14 residues. The V end was cut by 1 base, the J end by 2 bases, with 8 bases between. Germline V CDR1 and CDR2: SGHAT, FQNNGV. This chain's CDR3 is CASSLARENYGYTF. The CDR3 DNA sequence: TGTGCCAGCAGCTTAGCCCGGGAAAACTATGGCTACACCTTC.

This chain joins TRBV4-1 and TRBJ2-5; 7 bases map to TRBD1. Trimming cost V 9 bases and J 4 bases; bases outside gene matches: 8. CDR3 length equals 13 residues. Germline values: CDR1 MGHRA, CDR2 YSYEKL. CDR3 sequence: CASTQGVGETQYF. As DNA, the CDR3 is TGCGCCAGTACGCAGGGGGTAGGAGAGACCCAGTACTTC.

The rearrangement links TRBV7-2 to TRBJ1-5; TRBD1 is a possible D gene (5 bases). Germline CDR1 SGHTA, CDR2 FQGNSA. Trimming cost V 3 bases and J 4 bases, with 7 bases left between them. This CDR3 spans 13 amino acids. This chain's CDR3 is CASSFGGNQPQHF. The CDR3 nucleotides read TGTGCCAGCAGCTTCGGGGGAAATCAGCCCCAGCATTTT.

The chain couples TRBV28 to TRBJ1-3; D unresolved. Germline V gene sequence: CDR1 MDHEN, CDR2 SYDVKM. This CDR3 is 16 amino acids long. Trimming shortened V by 2 bases and J by 3 bases, and 14 bases separated the two germline ends. CDR3 coding DNA: TGTGCCAGCAGTTTAGAGGGCGCGAAGGGTGGAAACACCATATATTTT. The encoded protein is CASSLEGAKGGNTIYF. Together with reference TRBV28 and TRBJ1-3, the CDR3 gives the full variable domain: DVKVTQSSRYLVKRTGEKVFLECVQDMDHENMFWYRQDPGLGLRLIYFSYDVKMKEKGDIPEGYSVSREKKERFSLILESASTNQTSMYLCASSLEGAKGGNTIYFGEGSWLTVV.

V is TRBV13 and J is TRBJ1-2; 8 bases agree with TRBD1. With V trimmed by 5 bases and J by 1 base, 6 bases remained unmatched. CDR1 and CDR2 from the germline V gene are PRHDT and FYEKMQ (reference sequence). The CDR3 length is 15 residues. CDR3 sequence (DNA): TGTGCCAGCAGCAACCGACAGGGGAGTAACTATGGCTACACCTTC. Encoded protein: CASSNRQGSNYGYTF.

The chain employs TRBV7-6 and TRBJ1-2; D uncertain. The V end lost 5 bases, the J end lost 4 bases, and 17 bases lay between the germline ends. CDR3 length: 15 residues. Germline CDR1 and CDR2: SGHVS and FNYEAQ. CDR3 nucleotide sequence: TGTGCCAGCAGCCCCGCCATAGCCATCGGCTATGGCTACACCTTC. Protein: CASSPAIAIGYGYTF.

This clone was seen a single time. J is TRBJ2-3 and V is TRBV6-4, with 12 positions matching TRBD2. V shed 6 bases and J 6 bases; nucleotides not matched to a gene: 4. Germline V lookup: CDR1 MRHNA, CDR2 SNTAGT. The length of the CDR3 is 14 residues. The CDR3 nucleotides are TGTGCCAGCAGCGGAGGACTAGCGGGGGATACGCAGTATTTT. Translation gives CASSGGLAGDTQYF.

CDR3 sequence: CAWATGYNTEAFF. The CDR3 DNA is TGTGCCTGGGCTACAGGGTATAACACTGAAGCTTTCTTT. This chain joins TRBV30 and TRBJ1-1; tentatively, D is TRBD1 (6 bases). The germline V gene encodes CDR1 GTSNPN and CDR2 SVGIG (reference sequence). CDR3 size: 13 residues. V shed 5 bases and J shed 2 bases, with 12 bases lying between them.

By proportion, this clone is medium-sized. Other DNA variants within this sample encode the same CDR3. This sequence joins TRBV7-9 and TRBJ1-3; TRBD1 is a possible D gene (6 bases). CDR3 length: 15 amino acids. Germline V lookup: CDR1 SEHNR, CDR2 FQNEAQ (reference sequence). Trimming took off 3 bases at V and 0 bases at J, with 9 bases between the two ends. As DNA, the CDR3 is TGTGCCAGCAGCTTTGGACAGCACTCTGGAAACACCATATATTTT. Its translation: CASSFGQHSGNTIYF.

The J gene is TRBJ1-6, the V gene TRBV13; TRBD1 agrees at 7 bases. After removal of 5 bases from V and 7 bases from J, the junction contained 2 bases not matched to a gene. Germline-derived CDR1 and CDR2 are PRHDT and FYEKMQ (reference sequence). The CDR3 contains 13 residues. The chain's CDR3 is CASSVTGNSPLHF. As DNA, the CDR3 is TGTGCCAGCAGCGTGACAGGGAATTCACCCCTCCACTTT. The complete variable domain, with remaining parts taken from reference TRBV13 and TRBJ1-6, reads AAGVIQSPRHLIKEKRETATLKCYPIPRHDTVYWYQQGPGQDPQFLISFYEKMQSDKGSIPDRFSAQQFSDYHSELNMSSLELGDSALYFCASSVTGNSPLHFGNGTRLTVT.

The chain recombines TRBV19 with TRBJ2-5; possibly TRBD2 for D (5 bases). The CDR3 consists of 13 residues. V lost 8 bases and J 2 bases, leaving 12 bases between the germline ends. Germline V gene sequence: CDR1 LNHDA, CDR2 SQIVND (reference sequence). CDR3 bases: TGTGCCAGTCGGAGGTCCCTGCAAGAGACCCAGTACTTC. Protein product: CASRRSLQETQYF.

The J gene is TRBJ2-7, the V gene TRBV7-2; 8 nucleotides match TRBD1. CDR3 size: 16 residues. Unmatched junction bases numbered 8, after V lost 0 bases and J lost 4 bases. CDR1 and CDR2 (germline): SGHTA, FQGNSA. The CDR3 protein is CASSLAQGRGRYEQYF. The CDR3 region has the DNA TGTGCCAGCAGCTTAGCGCAGGGCAGGGGGCGATACGAGCAGTACTTC.

This clone was seen a few times. The CDR3 bases are TGTGCCACCAGCAGAGGGGGCCTAAGCTCCTACAATGAGCAGTTCTTC. It is translated as CATSRGGLSSYNEQFF. This chain uses TRBV15 with TRBJ2-1, with a tentative D call TRBD1 (5 bases). The CDR3 is 16 residues long. Germline loops: CDR1 LNHNV, CDR2 YYDKDF (reference sequence). V dropped 1 base and J dropped 0 bases, with 10 bases sitting between them.

V gene TRBV5-4 combines with J gene TRBJ1-4; D is uncertain. Trimming took 2 bases from V and 8 from J, leaving 16 bases between them. CDR1 and CDR2 (germline): SGHNT, YYREEE (reference sequence). This CDR3 spans 15 amino acids. This CDR3 is CASSFPGVGEEKLFF. In DNA, the CDR3 is TGTGCCAGCAGCTTCCCGGGTGTGGGTGAAGAAAAACTGTTTTTT.

The V and J genes are TRBV5-1 and TRBJ2-1; 7 bases line up with TRBD1. There are 17 residues in the CDR3. V trimming: 2 bases; J trimming: 0 bases; junction bases outside the gene matches: 8. From germline, CDR1 is SGHRS and CDR2 YFSETQ. In DNA form, the CDR3 reads TGCGCCAGCAGCTTTATGTCAGGGGGTAGCTCCTACAATGAGCAGTTCTTC. Translation: CASSFMSGGSSYNEQFF.

Here the CDR3 reads CASSFPGTKAFF. CDR3 DNA: TGTGCCAGCAGTTTTCCGGGGACTAAAGCTTTCTTT. V is TRBV12-3 or TRBV12-4 and J is TRBJ1-1, with D perhaps TRBD1 (5 bases). The V end lost 3 bases, the J end lost 9 bases, and 11 bases lay between the germline ends. The CDR3 consists of 12 residues.